One T cell receptor (beta chain) is described in this entry. A second PCR of about 7 to 12 cycles used a sample-barcoded 5' primer and a J-beta primer mix. A single record per CDR3 protein comes from TCRdb applying MiXCR to the 5' RACE reads. The sample lists over 600,000 distinct CDR3 sequences; roughly 50% were seen once. The data were obtained in a study of blood T cells in healthy people across ages. Each of the donors had around 10 milliliters of peripheral blood drawn into EDTA-treated Vacutainer tubes. Isolation per sample recovered at least 6 million PBMCs. The amount of total RNA extracted per sample was at least 6 micrograms. Germline V CDR1 and CDR2: ENHRY, SYGVKD. The V end lost 7 bases, the J end lost 7 bases, and 14 bases lay between the germline ends. The CDR3 consists of 13 residues.

Sequencing input: blood. This receptor was obtained from a man aged 35 to 55 in good health. The V gene is TRBV10-3, the J gene TRBJ2-1; TRBD1 might be the D (6 bases). CDR3 DNA: TGTGCCATCAAGGGGGTTTGGGAGAATGAGCAGTTCTTC. It translates to CAIKGVWENEQFF.